This record concerns one T cell receptor beta chain sequence. Antigen: not known. The data were taken from a study of T cell responses to AZD1222 COVID-19 vaccine. Broader study findings: None of the repertoires were sampled until the peak T cell response had passed.

The assay was immunoSEQ multiplex PCR, and TCRdb's table has in-frame clones only and misses some. The table includes approximately 77,000 clones, approximately 85% detected once. CDR1 and CDR2 (germline): SGDLS, YYNGEE. V lost 0 bases to trimming and J lost 7 bases, with 8 bases between them. This CDR3 has 13 residues. The starting material was peripheral blood, obtained 28 days after the second AZD1222 dose. The sequence came from an adult who received the AZD1222 COVID-19 vaccine. The V gene is TRBV9, the J gene TRBJ1-5, with D unclear. In nucleotides, the CDR3 is TGTGCCAGCAGCGTAGCTGGAAACCAGCCCCAGCATTTT. Translated: CASSVAGNQPQHF.